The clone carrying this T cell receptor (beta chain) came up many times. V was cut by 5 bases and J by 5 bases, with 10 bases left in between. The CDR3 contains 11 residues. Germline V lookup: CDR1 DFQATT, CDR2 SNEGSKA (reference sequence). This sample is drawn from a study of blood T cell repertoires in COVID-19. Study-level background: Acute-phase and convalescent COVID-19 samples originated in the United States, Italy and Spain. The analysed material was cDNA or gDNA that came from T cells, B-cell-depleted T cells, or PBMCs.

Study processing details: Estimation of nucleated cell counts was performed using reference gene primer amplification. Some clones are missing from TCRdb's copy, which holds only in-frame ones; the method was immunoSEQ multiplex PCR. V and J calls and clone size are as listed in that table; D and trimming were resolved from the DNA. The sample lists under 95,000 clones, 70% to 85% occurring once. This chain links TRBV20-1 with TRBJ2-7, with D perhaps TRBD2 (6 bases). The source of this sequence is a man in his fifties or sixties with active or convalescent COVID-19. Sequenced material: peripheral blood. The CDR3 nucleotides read TGCAGTGCTGGGACTGCTGACGAGCAGTACTTC. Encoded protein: CSAGTADEQYF.